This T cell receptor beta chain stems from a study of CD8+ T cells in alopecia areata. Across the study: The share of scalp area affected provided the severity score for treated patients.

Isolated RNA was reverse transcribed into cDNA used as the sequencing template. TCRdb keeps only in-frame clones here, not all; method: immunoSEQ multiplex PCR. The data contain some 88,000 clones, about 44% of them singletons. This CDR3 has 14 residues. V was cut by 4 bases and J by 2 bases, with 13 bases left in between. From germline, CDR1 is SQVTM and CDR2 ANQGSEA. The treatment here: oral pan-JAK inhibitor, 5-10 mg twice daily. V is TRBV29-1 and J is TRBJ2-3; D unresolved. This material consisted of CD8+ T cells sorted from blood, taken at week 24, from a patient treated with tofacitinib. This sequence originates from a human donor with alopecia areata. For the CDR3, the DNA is TGCAGCGTTGGTCGGCAGGACGACACAGATACGCAGTATTTT. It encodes CSVGRQDDTDTQYF.